This T cell receptor (beta chain) came from a study of OX40 agonist ivuxolimab in advanced cancers. Clones were sequenced by immunoSEQ multiplex PCR, and TCRdb holds only the in-frame ones, with some missing. The sample yields tens of thousands of clones, less than 95% seen once. A note on this clone: Its antigen remains unidentified.

Sampling of blood occurred at baseline, cycle 4 day 1, and cycle 7 day 1. Study-wide points: Patients who responded partially at 0.1-3.0 mg/kg showed clonal expansion ranking among the lowest. The CD4+ and CD8+ T cells in the blood had expanded clonally by week 6 at 0.1 to 3.0 mg/kg.

The sample in question was CD4+ or CD8+ T cells sorted from blood, obtained in a trial of the OX40 agonist ivuxolimab. The source is an adult with an advanced solid tumor such as melanoma, head and neck, liver or kidney cancer.

CDR3 loop: CASSLAGTVTSPLHF. CDR3 nucleotides: TGTGCCAGCAGTTTAGCCGGGACAGTGACTTCACCCCTCCACTTT. The chain carries TRBV6-1 and TRBJ1-6; TRBD1 aligns across 7 bases. Germline trimming cut 5 bases from V and 9 bases from J; bases unmatched to any gene: 10. Germline CDR1 is MNHNS and CDR2 is SASEGT. The CDR3 covers 15 residues.